These 15 T cell receptor beta chains were all obtained from the same sample, sequenced in a study of Ad26.COV2.S vaccination and SARS-CoV-2 variants. Regarding treatment: about 20 received Ad26.COV2.S at low or high dose, single or two shots; 5 received placebo; per-sample allocation not given. Day 63 after the first injection of vaccine or placebo was the sampling time. Clones were sequenced by immunoSEQ multiplex PCR, and TCRdb holds only the in-frame ones, with some missing. The sample records a few hundred thousand clones, around 90% being singletons. The sample here was peripheral blood, taken in a trial of Ad26.COV2.S vaccine versus placebo. All receptors derive from a person aged 18-65 years who received the Ad26.COV2.S COVID-19 vaccine or a placebo.

The chain carries TRBV4-3 and TRBJ1-5; tentative D call: TRBD1 (5 bases). CDR3 length: 16 amino acids. V was pared by 4 bases and J by 1 base, with 14 bases between. Germline CDR1 LGHNA, CDR2 YSLEER. This chain's CDR3 is CASSPSTGGSNQPQHF. The CDR3 DNA is TGCGCCAGCAGCCCCTCTACAGGAGGGAGCAATCAGCCCCAGCATTTT.

V gene TRBV4-1 combines with J gene TRBJ2-1; TRBD1 agrees at 9 bases. The CDR3 consists of 15 residues. V was clipped by 4 bases and J by 9 bases; unmatched bases: 10. The germline V gene has CDR1 MGHRA and CDR2 YSYEKL. Here the CDR3 DNA reads TGCGCCAGCAGCCTACCGGGACAGGGTGTGAGTGAGCAGTTCTTC. Protein sequence: CASSLPGQGVSEQFF.

The chain is built from TRBV5-1 and TRBJ1-2, with a weak D call TRBD1 (5 bases). The CDR3 contains 14 residues. Germline V gene sequence: CDR1 SGHRS, CDR2 YFSETQ. V dropped 4 bases and J dropped 2 bases, with 12 bases sitting between them. The CDR3 DNA reads as TGCGCCAGCAGCGTTGGAGGGGACAACTATGGCTACACCTTC. Residues: CASSVGGDNYGYTF.

V and J are TRBV18 and TRBJ2-3, with D unclear. The V end was cut by 5 bases, the J end by 0 bases, with 3 bases between. Germline V CDR1 and CDR2: KGHSH, LQKENI. The CDR3 runs 12 residues. CDR3 coding DNA: TGTGCCAGCTCAGAGAGCACAGATACGCAGTATTTT. Protein product: CASSESTDTQYF.

The sample holds one count of this clone. This chain connects TRBV18 to TRBJ2-3; either TRBD1 or TRBD2 may supply D (5 bases each). Trimming left V 0 bases short and J 0 bases short, with 13 bases between. From germline, CDR1 is KGHSH and CDR2 LQKENI. The CDR3 spans 17 residues. In DNA, the CDR3 is TGTGCCAGCTCACCACCCCTGGGGGAGATTAGCACAGATACGCAGTATTTT. This translates into CASSPPLGEISTDTQYF. The full variable domain, completed using reference TRBV18 and TRBJ2-3, is NAGVMQNPRHLVRRRGQEARLRCSPMKGHSHVYWYRQLPEEGLKFMVYLQKENIIDESGMPKERFSAEFPKEGPSILRIQQVVRGDSAAYFCASSPPLGEISTDTQYFGPGTRLTVL.

The CDR3 region has the DNA TGTGCCAGCAGCTTAGGTCCTCTGGACCAACAAAAAGAGACCCAGTACTTC. Translating gives CASSLGPLDQQKETQYF. This rearrangement joins TRBV7-9 to TRBJ2-5; D remains ambiguous. CDR3 length equals 17 residues. Trimming cost V 1 base and J 3 bases, with 18 bases left between them. Germline V gene sequence: CDR1 SEHNR, CDR2 FQNEAQ (reference sequence).

This chain uses TRBV5-1 with TRBJ2-7; D is perhaps TRBD1 or TRBD2 (6 bases each). The germline V and J ends were trimmed by 7 bases and 6 bases, with 20 bases remaining between them. The V gene's germline CDR1 is SGHRS and CDR2 YFSETQ. The CDR3 is 14 residues long. The CDR3 region has the DNA TGCGCCAGCCGCAAAGCTGGGGGGCAGAGCGAGCAGTACTTC. Protein sequence: CASRKAGGQSEQYF. The variable domain in full, completed from reference TRBV5-1 and TRBJ2-7, reads KAGVTQTPRYLIKTRGQQVTLSCSPISGHRSVSWYQQTPGQGLQFLFEYFSETQRNKGNFPGRFSGRQFSNSRSEMNVSTLELGDSALYLCASRKAGGQSEQYFGPGTRLTVT.

On this clone: Within the sample, other DNA sequences also encode this same CDR3. The V gene is TRBV29-1, the J gene TRBJ2-3, with 8 bases aligning to TRBD2. Germline V gene sequence: CDR1 SQVTM, CDR2 ANQGSEA. The CDR3 totals 13 residues. Unmatched junction bases numbered 2, after V lost 4 bases and J lost 2 bases. The CDR3 DNA reads TGCAGCGTTGTCGGGGGGGCCACAGATACGCAGTATTTT. It yields the protein CSVVGGATDTQYF.

The V call is TRBV6-5, the J call TRBJ2-1, with D possibly TRBD2 on 6 matching bases. The CDR3 extends over 14 amino acids. Trimming stripped 6 bases from V and 5 bases from J, with 14 bases between. Germline V gene lookup returns CDR1 MNHEY and CDR2 SVGAGI. The CDR3 reads CASRQAGLNNEQFF. CDR3 nucleotides: TGTGCCAGCAGACAAGCGGGCCTAAACAATGAGCAGTTCTTC.

Here the CDR3 reads CASSGGTGELFF. In DNA, the CDR3 is TGTGCCAGCTCCGGGGGCACCGGGGAGCTGTTTTTT. This sequence joins TRBV18 and TRBJ2-2; possibly TRBD2 for D (6 bases). Trimming removed 6 bases from V and 4 bases from J, with 6 bases in between. The CDR3 consists of 12 residues. The germline V gene encodes CDR1 KGHSH and CDR2 LQKENI.

The V and J genes are TRBV5-4 and TRBJ1-4; D is uncertain. Trimming took off 4 bases at V and 0 bases at J, with 13 bases between the two ends. CDR1 SGHNT and CDR2 YYREEE come from the germline V gene (reference sequence). The CDR3 loop spans 16 amino acids. This CDR3 reads CASSLRPGATNEKLFF. Written as DNA, the CDR3 is TGTGCCAGCAGCCTGCGGCCCGGAGCAACTAATGAAAAACTGTTTTTT. Full variable domain (remainder filled in from reference TRBV5-4 and TRBJ1-4): ETGVTQSPTHLIKTRGQQVTLRCSSQSGHNTVSWYQQALGQGPQFIFQYYREEENGRGNFPPRFSGLQFPNYSSELNVNALELDDSALYLCASSLRPGATNEKLFFGSGTQLSVL.

The rearrangement links TRBV6-5 to TRBJ1-5; D call uncertain. Trimming pared 6 bases from V and 3 bases from J, leaving 12 bases between. CDR1 and CDR2 (germline): MNHEY, SVGAGI. This CDR3 has 14 amino acids. The CDR3 loop reads CASSLRRDNQPQHF. CDR3 nucleotides: TGTGCCAGCAGCCTGAGACGGGACAATCAGCCCCAGCATTTT.

The V and J genes are TRBV2 and TRBJ2-1; D tentatively reads TRBD1 or TRBD2 (7 bases each). V dropped 3 bases and J dropped 14 bases, with 17 bases sitting between them. From germline, CDR1 is SNHLY and CDR2 FYNNEI. CDR3 size: 13 residues. CDR3 nucleotides: TGTGCCAGCAGTGACCAGGGGGGGGCGGAAAAGTTCTTC. This codes for CASSDQGGAEKFF.

A few counts support this clone. The V and J genes are TRBV5-1 and TRBJ2-6, with unresolved D. The germline V gene encodes CDR1 SGHRS and CDR2 YFSETQ. The CDR3 length is 15 residues. The ends were cut back, 6 bases at V and 0 bases at J, with 10 bases in the middle. CDR3 region: CASTKDGSGANVLTF. Written as DNA, the CDR3 is TGCGCCAGCACTAAGGACGGCTCTGGGGCCAACGTCCTGACTTTC.

The V gene is TRBV9, the J gene TRBJ1-1; D perhaps matches TRBD1 (5 bases). V was pared by 3 bases and J by 1 base, with 13 bases between. The CDR3 runs 15 residues. Germline CDR1 reads SGDLS; CDR2 reads YYNGEE. This chain's CDR3 is CASSEEGRGNTEAFF. DNA of the CDR3: TGTGCCAGCAGCGAGGAGGGGCGAGGGAACACTGAAGCTTTCTTT.